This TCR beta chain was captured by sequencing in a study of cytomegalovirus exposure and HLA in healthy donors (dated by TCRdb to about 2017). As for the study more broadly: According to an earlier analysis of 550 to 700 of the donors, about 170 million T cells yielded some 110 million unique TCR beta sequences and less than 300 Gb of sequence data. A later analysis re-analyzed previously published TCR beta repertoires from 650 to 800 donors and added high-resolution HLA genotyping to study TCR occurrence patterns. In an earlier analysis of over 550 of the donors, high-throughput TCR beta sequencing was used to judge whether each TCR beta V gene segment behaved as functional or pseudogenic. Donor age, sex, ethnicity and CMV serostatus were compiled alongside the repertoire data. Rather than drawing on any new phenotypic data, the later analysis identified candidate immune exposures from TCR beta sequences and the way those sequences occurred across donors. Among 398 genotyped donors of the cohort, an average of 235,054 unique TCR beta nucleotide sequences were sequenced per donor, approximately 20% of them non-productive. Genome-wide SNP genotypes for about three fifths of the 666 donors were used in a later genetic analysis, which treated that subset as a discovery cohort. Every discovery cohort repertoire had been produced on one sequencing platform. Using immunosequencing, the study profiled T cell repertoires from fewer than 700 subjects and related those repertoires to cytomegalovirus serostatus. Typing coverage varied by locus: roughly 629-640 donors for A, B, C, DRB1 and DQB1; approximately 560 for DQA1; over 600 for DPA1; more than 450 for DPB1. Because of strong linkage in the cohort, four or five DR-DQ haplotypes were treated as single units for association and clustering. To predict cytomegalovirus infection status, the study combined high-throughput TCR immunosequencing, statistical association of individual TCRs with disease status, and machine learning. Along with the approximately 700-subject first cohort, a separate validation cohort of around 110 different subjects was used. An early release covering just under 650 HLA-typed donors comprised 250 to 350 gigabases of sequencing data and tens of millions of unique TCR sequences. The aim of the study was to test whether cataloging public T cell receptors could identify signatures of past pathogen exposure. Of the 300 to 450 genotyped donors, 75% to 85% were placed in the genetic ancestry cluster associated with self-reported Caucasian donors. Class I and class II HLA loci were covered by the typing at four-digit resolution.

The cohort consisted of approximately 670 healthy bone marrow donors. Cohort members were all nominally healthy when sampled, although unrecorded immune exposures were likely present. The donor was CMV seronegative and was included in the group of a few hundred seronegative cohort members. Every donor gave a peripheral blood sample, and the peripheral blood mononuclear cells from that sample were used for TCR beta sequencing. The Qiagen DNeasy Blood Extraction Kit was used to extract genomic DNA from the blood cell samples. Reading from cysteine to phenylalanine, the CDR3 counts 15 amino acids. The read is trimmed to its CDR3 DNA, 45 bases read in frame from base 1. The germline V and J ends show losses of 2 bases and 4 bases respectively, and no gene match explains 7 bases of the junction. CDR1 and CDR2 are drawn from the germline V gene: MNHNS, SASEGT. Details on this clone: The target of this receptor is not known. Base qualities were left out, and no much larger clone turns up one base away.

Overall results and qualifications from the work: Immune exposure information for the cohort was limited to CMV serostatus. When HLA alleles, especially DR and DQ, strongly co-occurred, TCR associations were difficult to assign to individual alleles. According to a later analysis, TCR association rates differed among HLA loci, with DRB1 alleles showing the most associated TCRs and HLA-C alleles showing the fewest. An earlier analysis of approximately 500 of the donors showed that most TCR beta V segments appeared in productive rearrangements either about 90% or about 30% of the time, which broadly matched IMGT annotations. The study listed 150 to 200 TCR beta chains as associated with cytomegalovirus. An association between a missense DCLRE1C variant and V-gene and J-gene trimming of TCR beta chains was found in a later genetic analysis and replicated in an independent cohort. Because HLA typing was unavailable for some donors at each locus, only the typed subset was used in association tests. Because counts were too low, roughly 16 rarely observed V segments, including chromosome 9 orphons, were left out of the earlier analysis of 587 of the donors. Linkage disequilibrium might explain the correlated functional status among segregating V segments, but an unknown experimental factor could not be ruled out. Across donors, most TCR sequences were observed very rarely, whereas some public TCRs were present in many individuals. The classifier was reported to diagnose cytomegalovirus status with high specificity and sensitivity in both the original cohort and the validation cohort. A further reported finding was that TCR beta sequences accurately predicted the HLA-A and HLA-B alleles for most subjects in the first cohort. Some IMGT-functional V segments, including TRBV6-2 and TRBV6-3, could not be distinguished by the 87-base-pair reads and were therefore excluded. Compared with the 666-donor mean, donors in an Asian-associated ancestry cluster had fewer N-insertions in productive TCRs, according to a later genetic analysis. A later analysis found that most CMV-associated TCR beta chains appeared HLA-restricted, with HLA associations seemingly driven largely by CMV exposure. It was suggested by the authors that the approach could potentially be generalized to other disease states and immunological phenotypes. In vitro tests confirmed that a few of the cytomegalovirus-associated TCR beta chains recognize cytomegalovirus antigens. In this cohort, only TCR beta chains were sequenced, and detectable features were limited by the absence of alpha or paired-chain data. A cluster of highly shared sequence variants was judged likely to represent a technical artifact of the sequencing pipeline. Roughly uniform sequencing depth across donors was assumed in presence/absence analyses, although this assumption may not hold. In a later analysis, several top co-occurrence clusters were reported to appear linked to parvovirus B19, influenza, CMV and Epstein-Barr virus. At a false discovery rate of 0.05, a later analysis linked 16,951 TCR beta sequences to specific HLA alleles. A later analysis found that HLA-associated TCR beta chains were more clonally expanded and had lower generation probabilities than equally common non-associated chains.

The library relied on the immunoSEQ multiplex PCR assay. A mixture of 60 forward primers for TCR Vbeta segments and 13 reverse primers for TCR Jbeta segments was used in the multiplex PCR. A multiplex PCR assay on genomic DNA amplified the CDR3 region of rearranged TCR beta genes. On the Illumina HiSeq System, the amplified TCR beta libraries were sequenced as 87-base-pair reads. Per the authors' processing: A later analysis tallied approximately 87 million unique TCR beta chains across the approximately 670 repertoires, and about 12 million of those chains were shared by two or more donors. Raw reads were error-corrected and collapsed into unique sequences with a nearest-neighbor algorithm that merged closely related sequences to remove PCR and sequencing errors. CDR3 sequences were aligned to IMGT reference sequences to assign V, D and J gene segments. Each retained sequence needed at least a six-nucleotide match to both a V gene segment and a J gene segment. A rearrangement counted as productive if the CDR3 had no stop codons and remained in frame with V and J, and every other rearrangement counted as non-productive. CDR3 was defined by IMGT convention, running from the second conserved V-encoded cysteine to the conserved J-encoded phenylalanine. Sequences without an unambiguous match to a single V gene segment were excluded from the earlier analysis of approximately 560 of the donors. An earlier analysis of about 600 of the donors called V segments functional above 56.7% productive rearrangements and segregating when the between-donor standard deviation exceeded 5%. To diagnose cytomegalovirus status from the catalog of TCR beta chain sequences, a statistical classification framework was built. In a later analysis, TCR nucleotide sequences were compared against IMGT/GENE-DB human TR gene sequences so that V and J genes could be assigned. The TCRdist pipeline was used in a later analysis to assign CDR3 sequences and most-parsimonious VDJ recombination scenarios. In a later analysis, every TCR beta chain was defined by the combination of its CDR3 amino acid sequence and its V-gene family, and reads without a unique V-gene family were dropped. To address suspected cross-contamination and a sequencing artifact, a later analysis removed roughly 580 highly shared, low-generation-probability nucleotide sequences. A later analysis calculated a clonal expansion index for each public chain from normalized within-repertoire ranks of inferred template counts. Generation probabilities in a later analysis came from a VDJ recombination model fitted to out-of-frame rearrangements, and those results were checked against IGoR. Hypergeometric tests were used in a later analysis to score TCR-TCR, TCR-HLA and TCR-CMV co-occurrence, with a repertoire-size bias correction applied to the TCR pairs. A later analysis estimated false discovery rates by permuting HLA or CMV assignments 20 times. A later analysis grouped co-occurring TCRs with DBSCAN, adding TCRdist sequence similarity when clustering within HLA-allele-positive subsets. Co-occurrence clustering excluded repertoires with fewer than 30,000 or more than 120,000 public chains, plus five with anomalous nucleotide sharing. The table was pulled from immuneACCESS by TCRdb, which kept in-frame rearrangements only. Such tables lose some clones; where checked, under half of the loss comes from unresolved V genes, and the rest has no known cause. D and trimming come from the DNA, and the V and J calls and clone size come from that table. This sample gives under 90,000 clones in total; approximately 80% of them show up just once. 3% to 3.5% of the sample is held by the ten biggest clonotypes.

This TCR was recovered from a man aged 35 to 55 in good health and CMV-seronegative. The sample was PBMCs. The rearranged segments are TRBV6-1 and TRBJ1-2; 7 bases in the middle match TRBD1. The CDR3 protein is CASSEYEGAAYGYTF. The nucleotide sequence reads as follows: TGTGCCAGCAGTGAATATGAGGGGGCGGCCTATGGCTACACCTTC.